Below, 24 T cell receptor beta chains from the same sample are listed, as sequenced in a study of blood T cell repertoires in COVID-19. TCRdb keeps only in-frame clones here, not all; method: immunoSEQ multiplex PCR. In the table there are 100,000 to 150,000 clones, over 75% of which are singletons. Input material: peripheral blood. All receptors come from a woman of 80 years or more with acute or convalescent COVID-19.

The gene calls are TRBV7-2 and TRBJ1-2, with no clear D. Deletions cut 5 bases from V and 5 bases from J, with 3 bases between. This CDR3 has 10 amino acids. Germline loops: CDR1 SGHTA, CDR2 FQGNSA. This CDR3 reads CASSLYGYTF. The CDR3 nucleotides read TGTGCCAGCAGCCTATATGGCTACACCTTC. Combining the CDR3 with reference TRBV7-2 and TRBJ1-2 gives the whole variable domain GAGVSQSPSNKVTEKGKDVELRCDPISGHTALYWYRQSLGQGLEFLIYFQGNSAPDKSGLPSDRFSAERTGGSVSTLTIQRTQQEDSAVYLCASSLYGYTFGSGTRLTVV.

This CDR3 reads CASSQGGQAAPDTQYF. The CDR3 nucleotides read TGCGCCAGCAGCCAAGGGGGCCAGGCGGCGCCAGATACGCAGTATTTT. The rearrangement uses TRBV4-1 and TRBJ2-3; a weak D match, TRBD1 (5 bases). Trimming pared 1 base from V and 4 bases from J, leaving 15 bases between. This CDR3 has 16 amino acids. The germline V gene has CDR1 MGHRA and CDR2 YSYEKL.

This chain links TRBV4-3 with TRBJ1-1; no clear D. The ends were cut back, 0 bases at V and 7 bases at J, with 9 bases in the middle. In germline, CDR1 is LGHNA, CDR2 YSLEER. The CDR3 extends over 13 amino acids. This CDR3 reads CASSQDTSGEAFF. The CDR3, as DNA: TGCGCCAGCAGCCAAGATACGAGCGGTGAAGCTTTCTTT.

The V call is TRBV6-5, the J call TRBJ1-4; possible D gene TRBD1, 6 bases. The CDR3 extends over 15 amino acids. Germline V gives CDR1 MNHEY, CDR2 SVGAGI. The V end was cut by 4 bases, the J end by 8 bases, with 17 bases between. The CDR3 DNA is TGTGCCAGCAGTTCCCGGGGGGGGCGGCAAGAAAAACTGTTTTTT. Translating gives CASSSRGGRQEKLFF.

This chain connects TRBV10-1 to TRBJ2-5; 9 bases line up with TRBD2. The CDR3 sequence is 15 residues long. Germline trimming cut 4 bases from V and 9 bases from J; bases unmatched to any gene: 12. Germline V CDR1 and CDR2: WNHNN, SYGVQD (reference sequence). CDR3 in amino acids: CASSGGSGGLGAQYF. The CDR3 DNA reads as TGCGCCAGCAGTGGCGGTAGCGGGGGCCTGGGGGCCCAGTACTTC.

This clone has only a few counts. This chain joins TRBV6-1 and TRBJ1-2; possibly TRBD1 for D (5 bases). V was cut by 0 bases and J by 3 bases, with 11 bases left in between. The germline V gene encodes CDR1 MNHNS and CDR2 SASEGT. The CDR3 sequence is 15 residues long. The DNA for the CDR3 is TGTGCCAGCAGTGAAGCGCAGGGCAGTTACTATGGCTACACCTTC. Protein product: CASSEAQGSYYGYTF.

The chain combines TRBV4-1 with TRBJ1-4, with 7 bases identical to TRBD1. J lost 13 bases, V lost 3 bases, and 11 bases had no gene match. In germline, CDR1 is MGHRA, CDR2 YSYEKL. The CDR3 is made up of 14 amino acids. CDR3 bases: TGCGCCAGCAGCCACTACAGGGGAAGAGCAAGACTGTTTTTT. Amino acids: CASSHYRGRARLFF.

This CDR3 reads CASSTGTGKNQPQHF. CDR3 bases: TGTGCCAGCTCGACGGGGACAGGGAAGAATCAGCCCCAGCATTTT. The V gene is TRBV18, the J gene TRBJ1-5; 9 bases agree with TRBD1. J gave up 4 bases and V 6 bases, and 7 bases lay outside the gene matches. CDR1 and CDR2 (germline): KGHSH, LQKENI. The CDR3 is made up of 15 amino acids. The full variable domain, completed using reference TRBV18 and TRBJ1-5, is NAGVMQNPRHLVRRRGQEARLRCSPMKGHSHVYWYRQLPEEGLKFMVYLQKENIIDESGMPKERFSAEFPKEGPSILRIQQVVRGDSAAYFCASSTGTGKNQPQHFGDGTRLSIL.

This clone appeared once. The rearrangement uses TRBV28 and TRBJ1-1; 10 bases are a match to TRBD1. The CDR3 spans 14 residues. Trimming at V came to 6 bases and at J to 8 bases, leaving 9 bases not matched to a gene. Germline loops: CDR1 MDHEN, CDR2 SYDVKM. This chain's CDR3 is CASRRDRGNFEAFF. The CDR3 coding sequence is TGTGCCAGCAGACGGGACAGGGGCAATTTCGAAGCTTTCTTT. The full variable domain, with the rest looked up from reference TRBV28 and TRBJ1-1, is DVKVTQSSRYLVKRTGEKVFLECVQDMDHENMFWYRQDPGLGLRLIYFSYDVKMKEKGDIPEGYSVSREKKERFSLILESASTNQTSMYLCASRRDRGNFEAFFGQGTRLTVV.

The chain uses TRBV7-2 and TRBJ1-4; 9 nucleotides line up with TRBD1. V trimming: 1 base; J trimming: 10 bases; junction bases outside the gene matches: 7. Germline CDR1 is SGHTA and CDR2 is FQGNSA. This CDR3 has 15 residues. Here the CDR3 reads CASSLVGTGSGKLFF. As DNA, the CDR3 is TGTGCCAGCAGCTTAGTTGGGACAGGGAGTGGAAAACTGTTTTTT.

A single count supports this clone. The genes are TRBV25-1 and TRBJ1-3; D is uncertain. The germline CDR1 and CDR2 sequences are MGHDK and SYGVNS. CDR3 length equals 13 residues. The V and J ends lost 5 bases and 0 bases respectively, with 5 bases between them. CDR3 region: CASSISSGNTIYF. The DNA of the CDR3 is TGTGCCAGCAGTATCAGCTCTGGAAACACCATATATTTT.

The rearrangement uses TRBV7-2 and TRBJ1-4; TRBD1 matches 7 bases. CDR3 length: 15 residues. CDR1 and CDR2 from the germline V gene are SGHTA and FQGNSA. V trimming: 5 bases; J trimming: 4 bases; junction bases outside the gene matches: 7. CDR3 region: CASSPNRGRNEKLFF. DNA of the CDR3: TGTGCCAGCAGCCCGAACAGGGGCCGTAATGAAAAACTGTTTTTT.

V gene TRBV27 combines with J gene TRBJ2-3; D might be TRBD2 (6 bases). The V and J ends lost 3 bases and 6 bases respectively, with 16 bases between them. There are 15 residues in the CDR3. Germline V gene sequence: CDR1 MNHEY, CDR2 SMNVEV (reference sequence). CDR3 loop: CASSFTLAGADTQYF. The CDR3, as DNA: TGTGCCAGCAGTTTCACACTAGCCGGGGCTGATACGCAGTATTTT.

The rearrangement uses TRBV7-2 and TRBJ2-7, with D possibly TRBD1 on 6 matching bases. Germline-derived CDR1 and CDR2 are SGHTA and FQGNSA. The germline V and J ends were trimmed by 1 base and 3 bases, with 13 bases remaining between them. The CDR3 has 15 residues. CDR3 sequence: CASSLGAGTIYEQYF. The CDR3 DNA follows: TGTGCCAGCAGCTTAGGAGCCGGGACAATCTACGAGCAGTACTTC.

The rearrangement uses TRBV6-1 and TRBJ1-3; no definite D call. The CDR3 runs to 14 residues. The V end lost 2 bases, the J end lost 0 bases, and 5 bases lay between the germline ends. Germline V gene sequence: CDR1 MNHNS, CDR2 SASEGT. The CDR3 reads CASSEINSGNTIYF. The CDR3 bases are TGTGCCAGCAGTGAAATCAACTCTGGAAACACCATATATTTT.

A few counts support this clone. J is TRBJ2-7 and V is TRBV4-1, with D perhaps TRBD1 (6 bases). There are 13 residues in the CDR3. The germline V and J ends were trimmed by 4 bases and 5 bases, with 12 bases remaining between them. Germline V gene data show CDR1 as MGHRA and CDR2 as YSYEKL. The CDR3, as DNA: TGCGCCAGCAGCCCCCAGGGGTTCAACGAGCAGTACTTC. Translated: CASSPQGFNEQYF.

The CDR3 DNA sequence: TGTGCCAGCAGCTTAGCAGGGTCTGGAGGGGCCAACGTCCTGACTTTC. Its translation is CASSLAGSGGANVLTF. The chain is built from TRBV11-2 and TRBJ2-6, with a tentative D call TRBD1 (5 bases). V lost 1 base and J 4 bases, leaving 11 bases between the germline ends. The germline gives CDR1 SGHAT, CDR2 FQNNGV. There are 16 residues in the CDR3.

V usage is TRBV3-1 (or the pseudogene TRBV3-2) and J usage is TRBJ1-4; D is unresolved. This CDR3 has 18 residues. Germline values: CDR1 LGHDT, CDR2 YNNKEL (reference sequence). Trimming shortened V by 0 bases and J by 0 bases, and 14 bases separated the two germline ends. This CDR3 reads CASSQDLHWAATNEKLFF. In nucleotides, the CDR3 is TGTGCCAGCAGCCAAGATCTCCATTGGGCAGCAACTAATGAAAAACTGTTTTTT.

This chain links TRBV2 with TRBJ2-7, with 7 bases identical to TRBD1. The CDR3 consists of 14 residues. CDR1 is SNHLY, CDR2 FYNNEI, per germline. The V gene end was trimmed by 4 bases and the J gene end by 2 bases; junction bases not matched to a gene: 5. The CDR3 region is CASSVHRGPYEQYF. CDR3 nucleotides: TGTGCCAGCAGTGTCCACAGGGGTCCCTACGAGCAGTACTTC.

The gene calls are TRBV12-3 or TRBV12-4 and TRBJ2-7; D unclear. Deletions cut 1 base from V and 9 bases from J, with 10 bases between. The CDR3 covers 12 residues. CDR3 sequence: CASSLEAGGQYF. Written as DNA, the CDR3 is TGTGCCAGCAGTTTAGAGGCAGGTGGGCAGTACTTC.

The V gene is TRBV9, the J gene TRBJ2-7; 11 nucleotides line up with TRBD2. CDR1 is SGDLS and CDR2 is YYNGEE in the germline V gene. The ends lost 1 base at V and 3 bases at J; junction bases unmatched: 0. CDR3 length: 14 residues. CDR3 residues: CASSVTSGGYEQYF. CDR3 nucleotides: TGTGCCAGCAGCGTAACTAGCGGGGGCTACGAGCAGTACTTC.

The genes are TRBV25-1 and TRBJ1-1, with a tentative D call TRBD1 (5 bases). This CDR3 is built from 14 residues. CDR1 is MGHDK, CDR2 SYGVNS, per germline. Trimming took off 2 bases at V and 3 bases at J, with 10 bases between the two ends. For the CDR3, the DNA is TGTGCCAGCAGTGAAGAAGGGGCGCACACTGAAGCTTTCTTT. Translated: CASSEEGAHTEAFF.

The J gene is TRBJ2-3, the V gene TRBV20-1; perhaps TRBD2 as D (6 bases). V lost 3 bases, J lost 0 bases, and 16 bases lay in between. Germline CDR1 and CDR2: DFQATT and SNEGSKA (reference sequence). The CDR3 covers 16 residues. CDR3 residues: CSASSAAGWSTDTQYF. The CDR3 DNA sequence: TGCAGTGCTAGTTCGGCCGCGGGGTGGAGCACAGATACGCAGTATTTT.

This chain links TRBV5-1 with TRBJ2-2, with D perhaps matching TRBD1 (5 bases). V dropped 4 bases and J dropped 0 bases, with 10 bases sitting between them. The germline gives CDR1 SGHRS, CDR2 YFSETQ. There are 15 residues in the CDR3. CDR3 nucleotides: TGCGCCAGCAGCCCGACAGCCTCGAACACCGGGGAGCTGTTTTTT. Translating it yields CASSPTASNTGELFF.